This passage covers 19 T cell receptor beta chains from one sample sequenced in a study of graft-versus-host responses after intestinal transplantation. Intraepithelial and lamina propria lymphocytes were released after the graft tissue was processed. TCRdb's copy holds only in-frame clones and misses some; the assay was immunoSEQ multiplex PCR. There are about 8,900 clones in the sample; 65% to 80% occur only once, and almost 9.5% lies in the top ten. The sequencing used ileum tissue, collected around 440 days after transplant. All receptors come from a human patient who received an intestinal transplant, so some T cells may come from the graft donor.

CDR3 amino acids: CASRARDRVGYEQYV. Written as DNA, the CDR3 is TGTGCCAGCAGAGCCCGGGACAGGGTAGGATACGAGCAGTACGTC. The genes are TRBV6-5 and TRBJ2-7; 9 positions match TRBD1. The CDR3 spans 15 residues. The ends lost 6 bases at V and 4 bases at J; junction bases unmatched: 10. Per germline, CDR1 MNHEY and CDR2 SVGAGI.

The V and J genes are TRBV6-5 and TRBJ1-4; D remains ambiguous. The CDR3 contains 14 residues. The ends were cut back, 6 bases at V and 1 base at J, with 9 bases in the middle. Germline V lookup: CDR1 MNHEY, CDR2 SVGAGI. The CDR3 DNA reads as TGTGCCAGCAGCCCACACGGAACTAATGAAAAACTGTTTTTT. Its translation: CASSPHGTNEKLFF.

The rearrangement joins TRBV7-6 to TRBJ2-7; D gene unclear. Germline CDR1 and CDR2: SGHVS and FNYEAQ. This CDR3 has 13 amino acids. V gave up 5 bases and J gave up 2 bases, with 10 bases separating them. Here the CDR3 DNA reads TGTGCCAGCAGCCAAGCTAAAACCTACGAGCAGTACGTC. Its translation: CASSQAKTYEQYV.

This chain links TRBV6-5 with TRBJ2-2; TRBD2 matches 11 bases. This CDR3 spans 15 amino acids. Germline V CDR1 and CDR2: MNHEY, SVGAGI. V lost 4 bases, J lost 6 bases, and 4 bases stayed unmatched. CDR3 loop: CASSWSSGRSGELFF. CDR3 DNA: TGTGCCAGCAGTTGGTCTAGCGGGAGGTCCGGGGAGCTGTTTTTT.

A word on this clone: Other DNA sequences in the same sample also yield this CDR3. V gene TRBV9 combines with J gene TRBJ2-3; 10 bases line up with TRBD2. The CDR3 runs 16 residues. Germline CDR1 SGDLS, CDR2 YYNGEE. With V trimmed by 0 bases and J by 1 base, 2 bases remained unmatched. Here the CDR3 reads CASSVVLAGGTDTQYF. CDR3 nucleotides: TGTGCCAGCAGCGTAGTGCTAGCGGGGGGCACAGATACGCAGTATTTT.

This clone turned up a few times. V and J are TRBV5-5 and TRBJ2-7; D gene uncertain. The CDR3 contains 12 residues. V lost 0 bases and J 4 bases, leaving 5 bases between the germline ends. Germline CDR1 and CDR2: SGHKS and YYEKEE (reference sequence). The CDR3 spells CASSLDGYEQYV. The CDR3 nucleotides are TGTGCCAGCAGCTTGGACGGTTACGAGCAGTACGTC.

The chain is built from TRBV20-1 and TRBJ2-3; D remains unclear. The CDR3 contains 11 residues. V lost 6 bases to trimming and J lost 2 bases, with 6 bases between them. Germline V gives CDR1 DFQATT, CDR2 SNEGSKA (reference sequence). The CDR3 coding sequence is TGCAGTGCCCCATACACAGATACGCAGTATTTT. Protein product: CSAPYTDTQYF.

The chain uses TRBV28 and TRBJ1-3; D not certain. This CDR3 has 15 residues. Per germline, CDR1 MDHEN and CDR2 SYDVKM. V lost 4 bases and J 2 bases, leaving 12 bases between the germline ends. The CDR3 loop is CASSSQEAPGNTIYF. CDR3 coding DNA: TGTGCCAGCAGTTCCCAGGAAGCGCCTGGAAACACCATATATTTT.

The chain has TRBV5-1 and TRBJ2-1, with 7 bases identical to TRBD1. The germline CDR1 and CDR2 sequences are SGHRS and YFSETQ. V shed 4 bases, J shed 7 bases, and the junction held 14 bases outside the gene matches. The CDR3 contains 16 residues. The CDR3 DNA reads TGCGCCAGCAGCCTACTACAGGGGATGGGAGAAAATGAGCAGTTCTTC. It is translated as CASSLLQGMGENEQFF.

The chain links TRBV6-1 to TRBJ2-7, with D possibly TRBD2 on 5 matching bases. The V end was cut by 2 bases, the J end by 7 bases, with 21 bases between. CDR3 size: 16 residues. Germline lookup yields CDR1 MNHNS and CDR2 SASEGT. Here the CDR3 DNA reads TGTGCCAGCAGTGAAAAGATCTTGCCGGGGAGAAGTGAGCAGTACGTC. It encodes CASSEKILPGRSEQYV.

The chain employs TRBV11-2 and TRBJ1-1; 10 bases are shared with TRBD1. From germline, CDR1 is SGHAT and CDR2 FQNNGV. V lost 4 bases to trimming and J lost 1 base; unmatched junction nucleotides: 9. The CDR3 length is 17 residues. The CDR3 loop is CASSSGTGEFENTEAFF. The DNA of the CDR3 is TGTGCCAGCAGCTCGGGGACAGGGGAGTTCGAGAACACTGAAGCTTTCTTT.

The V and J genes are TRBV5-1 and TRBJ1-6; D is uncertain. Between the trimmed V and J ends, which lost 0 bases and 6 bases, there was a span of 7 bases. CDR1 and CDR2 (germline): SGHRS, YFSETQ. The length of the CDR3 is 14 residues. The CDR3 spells CASSLESLNSPLHF. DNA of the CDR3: TGCGCCAGCAGCTTGGAATCCCTTAATTCACCCCTCCACTTT.

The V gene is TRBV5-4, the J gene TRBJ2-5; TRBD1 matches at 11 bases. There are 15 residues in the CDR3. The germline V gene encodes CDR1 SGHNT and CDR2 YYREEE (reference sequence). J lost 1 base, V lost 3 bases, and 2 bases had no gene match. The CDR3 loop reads CASSSGQGVQETQYF. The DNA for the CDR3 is TGTGCCAGCAGCTCGGGACAGGGGGTCCAAGAGACCCAGTACTTC.

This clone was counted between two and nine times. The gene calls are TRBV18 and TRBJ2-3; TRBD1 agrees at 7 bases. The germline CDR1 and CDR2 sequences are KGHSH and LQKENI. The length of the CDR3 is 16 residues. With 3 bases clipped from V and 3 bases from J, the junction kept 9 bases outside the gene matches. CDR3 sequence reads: CASSPWKGGQTDTQYF. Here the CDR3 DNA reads TGTGCCAGCTCACCTTGGAAAGGGGGCCAAACAGATACGCAGTATTTT.

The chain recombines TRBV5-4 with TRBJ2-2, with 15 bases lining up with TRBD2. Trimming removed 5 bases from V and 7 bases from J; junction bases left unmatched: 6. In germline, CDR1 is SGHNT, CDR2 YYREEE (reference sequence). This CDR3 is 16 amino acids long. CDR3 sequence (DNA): TGTGCCAGCAGGAACGGACTAGCGGGAGGGCTCGGGGAGCTGTTTTTT. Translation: CASRNGLAGGLGELFF.

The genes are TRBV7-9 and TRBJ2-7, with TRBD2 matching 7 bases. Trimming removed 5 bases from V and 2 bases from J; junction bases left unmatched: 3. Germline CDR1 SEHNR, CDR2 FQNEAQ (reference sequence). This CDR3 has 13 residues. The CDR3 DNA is TGTGCCAGCAGCCGGGGAGGGGCCTACGAGCAGTACTTC. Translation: CASSRGGAYEQYF.

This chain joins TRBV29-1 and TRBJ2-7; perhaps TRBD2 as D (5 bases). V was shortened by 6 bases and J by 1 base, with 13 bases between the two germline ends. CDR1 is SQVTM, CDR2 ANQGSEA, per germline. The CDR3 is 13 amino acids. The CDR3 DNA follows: TGCAGCGTCCGCGGGCTTACTTCCTACGAGCAGTACTTC. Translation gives CSVRGLTSYEQYF.

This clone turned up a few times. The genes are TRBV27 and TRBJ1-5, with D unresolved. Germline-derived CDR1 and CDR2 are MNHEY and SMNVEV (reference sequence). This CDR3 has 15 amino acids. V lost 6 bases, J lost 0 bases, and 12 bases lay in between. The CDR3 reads CASRLRVTSNQPQHF. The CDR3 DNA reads TGTGCCAGCAGATTGCGGGTAACTAGCAATCAGCCCCAGCATTTT.

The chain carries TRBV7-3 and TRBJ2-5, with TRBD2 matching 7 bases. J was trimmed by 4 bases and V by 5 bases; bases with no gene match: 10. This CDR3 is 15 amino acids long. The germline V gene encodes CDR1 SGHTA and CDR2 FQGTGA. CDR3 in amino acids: CASSAGLLVLETQYF. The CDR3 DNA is TGTGCCAGCAGCGCGGGACTATTAGTGTTAGAGACCCAGTACTTC. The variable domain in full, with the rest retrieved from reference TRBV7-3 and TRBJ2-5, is GAGVSQTPSNKVTEKGKYVELRCDPISGHTALYWYRQSLGQGPEFLIYFQGTGAADDSGLPNDRFFAVRPEGSVSTLKIQRTERGDSAVYLCASSAGLLVLETQYFGPGTRLLVL.